Below, 9 T cell receptor beta chains from the same sample are listed, as sequenced in a study of blood T cell repertoires in COVID-19. TCRdb keeps only in-frame clones here, not all; method: immunoSEQ multiplex PCR. The table has about 250,000 clones, 70% to 90% seen once. The material sequenced was peripheral blood. Receptor source: a young woman with acute or convalescent COVID-19.

The CDR3 reads CASSPPSGRAVDTQYF. The CDR3 DNA is TGCGCCAGCAGCCCACCGAGCGGGAGGGCCGTTGATACGCAGTATTTT. The J gene is TRBJ2-3, the V gene TRBV5-1; TRBD2 aligns across 10 bases. The length of the CDR3 is 16 residues. J was trimmed by 6 bases and V by 4 bases; bases with no gene match: 11. Germline V gene lookup returns CDR1 SGHRS and CDR2 YFSETQ.

The V gene is TRBV27, the J gene TRBJ2-1; a possible D gene is TRBD2 (6 bases). Germline assignment: CDR1 MNHEY and CDR2 SMNVEV (reference sequence). The CDR3 sequence is 14 residues long. Deletions cut 10 bases from V and 8 bases from J, with 21 bases between. The CDR3 DNA reads TGTGCCATTAAAACCCGGGGGTCCGCGGATGAGCAGTTCTTC. Its protein is CAIKTRGSADEQFF.

This sequence joins TRBV24-1 and TRBJ2-1, with a possible D match to TRBD1 (6 bases). Trimming took 10 bases from V and 6 from J, leaving 24 bases between them. The CDR3 loop spans 16 amino acids. Looked up from germline, CDR1 is KGHDR and CDR2 is SFDVKD. CDR3 nucleotides: TGTGCCACTAGTCAAATGACAGGACTCAATAGCAATGAGCAGTTCTTC. This encodes CATSQMTGLNSNEQFF.

The chain couples TRBV24-1 to TRBJ2-2; TRBD1 agrees at 7 bases. This CDR3 has 17 amino acids. V shed 2 bases and J 2 bases; nucleotides not matched to a gene: 7. From germline, CDR1 is KGHDR and CDR2 SFDVKD. In DNA form, the CDR3 reads TGTGCCACCAGTGATTCCTGGGCAGGGGGTAACACCGGGGAGCTGTTTTTT. Amino acid sequence: CATSDSWAGGNTGELFF.

The CDR3 sequence is CASGTPLAGIYNEQFF. The CDR3 DNA sequence: TGTGCTAGTGGAACCCCACTAGCGGGGATCTACAATGAGCAGTTCTTC. J is TRBJ2-1 and V is TRBV12-5; 10 nucleotides align to TRBD2. V gave up 6 bases and J gave up 3 bases; unmatched junction bases: 8. This CDR3 region has 16 residues. Germline loops: CDR1 LGHNT, CDR2 FRNRAP.

To note about this clone: The sample holds other DNA sequences that translate to the same CDR3. The gene calls are TRBV19 and TRBJ2-7; 10 positions match TRBD2. This CDR3 region has 15 residues. The germline gives CDR1 LNHDA, CDR2 SQIVND (reference sequence). Trimming took 1 base from V and 2 from J; bases not matched to a gene: 2. The chain's CDR3 is CASSIVLAGTYEQYF. CDR3 DNA: TGTGCCAGTAGTATAGTACTAGCGGGGACCTACGAGCAGTACTTC.

The chain employs TRBV30 and TRBJ2-5; D is unclear. From germline, CDR1 is GTSNPN and CDR2 SVGIG (reference sequence). The germline V and J ends were trimmed by 4 bases and 1 base, with 13 bases remaining between them. This CDR3 contains 14 residues. Here the CDR3 reads CAWNLIGFQETQYF. The DNA of the CDR3 is TGTGCCTGGAATTTGATCGGGTTCCAAGAGACCCAGTACTTC.

This chain connects TRBV19 to TRBJ2-3, with D possibly being TRBD2 (6 bases). The germline V gene has CDR1 LNHDA and CDR2 SQIVND (reference sequence). The CDR3 runs to 12 residues. V was shortened by 3 bases and J by 8 bases, with 9 bases between the two germline ends. CDR3 loop: CASSMRDGTQYF. The CDR3, as DNA: TGTGCCAGTAGTATGCGGGACGGTACGCAGTATTTT. Filled out from reference TRBV19 and TRBJ2-3, the complete variable domain reads DGGITQSPKYLFRKEGQNVTLSCEQNLNHDAMYWYRQDPGQGLRLIYYSQIVNDFQKGDIAEGYSVSREKKESFPLTVTSAQKNPTAFYLCASSMRDGTQYFGPGTRLTVL.

The chain couples TRBV9 to TRBJ2-7, with D maybe TRBD2 (5 bases). Germline CDR1 reads SGDLS; CDR2 reads YYNGEE. Between the trimmed V and J ends, which lost 3 bases and 5 bases, there was a span of 6 bases. The CDR3 is 11 residues long. CDR3 bases: TGTGCCAGCAGCGACGGGAACGAGCAGTACTTC. It is translated as CASSDGNEQYF.